This is a list of T cell receptor beta chains from one sample in a study of control samples from healthy donors and cancer patients. Generated by immunoSEQ multiplex PCR, the TCRdb table keeps only in-frame clones and is missing some. The table has over 70,000 clones, about 88% seen once; the top ten hold roughly 9.7%. Sequencing was carried out using PBMCs. The receptors derive from a woman between 45 and 60 years old with colorectal cancer. CDR3s include the opening cysteine and the closing phenylalanine or tryptophan. The D gene is left open where the match is weak. Clone size is shown for a subset of rows, as once, few, many or a class of expanded clone.

size: -
J: TRBJ2-1
D: -
V: TRBV5-1
CDR3: CASSLGGRSVF
DNA: TGCGCCAGCAGCTTAGGAGGCCGTTCGGTCTTC

size: -
J: TRBJ2-2
D: -
V: TRBV9
CDR3: CASSVDAGTAGELFF
DNA: TGTGCCAGCAGCGTAGACGCTGGAACGGCCGGGGAGCTGTTTTTT

size: -
J: TRBJ1-4
D: TRBD1
V: TRBV3-1/TRBV3-2
CDR3: CASSQGAGQGKKLFF
DNA: TGTGCCAGCAGCCAGGGGGCGGGACAGGGGAAAAAACTGTTTTTT

size: -
J: TRBJ1-4
D: -
V: TRBV19
CDR3: CASSRDRSNEKLFF
DNA: TGTGCCAGTAGTAGAGACAGAAGTAATGAAAAACTGTTTTTT

size: -
J: TRBJ1-1
D: TRBD1
V: TRBV2
CDR3: CASSGQGVTEAFF
DNA: TGTGCCAGCAGTGGGCAGGGGGTCACTGAAGCTTTCTTT

size: -
J: TRBJ2-5
D: TRBD1
V: TRBV28
CDR3: CASSPGQQETQYF
DNA: TGTGCCAGCAGTCCGGGACAGCAAGAGACCCAGTACTTC

size: -
J: TRBJ2-4
D: TRBD1
V: TRBV15
CDR3: CATSILQGLAKNIQYF
DNA: TGTGCCACCAGCATATTACAGGGGTTGGCCAAAAACATTCAGTACTTC

size: medium-sized
J: TRBJ1-5
D: -
V: TRBV6-2/TRBV6-3
CDR3: CASSLQGNQPQHF
DNA: TGTGCCAGCAGTTTACAGGGAAATCAGCCCCAGCATTTT

size: -
J: TRBJ1-4
D: -
V: TRBV7-2
CDR3: CASSLALANEKLFF
DNA: TGTGCCAGCAGCTTAGCGCTGGCTAATGAAAAACTGTTTTTT

size: -
J: TRBJ1-4
D: -
V: TRBV30
CDR3: CAWTTIATNEKLFF
DNA: TGTGCCTGGACCACCATTGCAACTAATGAAAAACTGTTTTTT

size: -
J: TRBJ2-5
D: -
V: TRBV5-8
CDR3: CASSHTTRSQETQYF
DNA: TGTGCCAGCAGCCACACTACTAGGTCCCAAGAGACCCAGTACTTC

size: -
J: TRBJ1-1
D: -
V: TRBV4-3
CDR3: CASSQSGTNTEAFF
DNA: TGCGCCAGCAGCCAATCAGGAACGAACACTGAAGCTTTCTTT

size: -
J: TRBJ2-3
D: TRBD2
V: TRBV28
CDR3: CASSRPGAGVTDTQYF
DNA: TGTGCCAGCAGTCGTCCTGGGGCGGGGGTAACAGATACGCAGTATTTT